The next 20 T cell receptor beta chains were all read from a single sample in a study of T cells in women clearing cervical HPV infection (dated by TCRdb to the late 2010s). The library was produced with the immunoSEQ multiplex PCR assay. TCRdb retrieved this table from immuneACCESS and kept in-frame rearrangements only. Not all clones are present; in checked studies, unresolved V genes account for under half, and no reason is known for the remainder. This specimen's table enumerates about 36,000 clones. The ten largest clones capture 3.5% to 4.5% of the sample. What was sequenced was blood buffy coat. The receptors stem from a woman aged 18-70 years with a cervical HPV16 infection that either progressed to CIN3+ or cleared (not recorded which).

The sequenced part of the CDR3 DNA is TGTGCCAGCAGTCGTGCTAGCGGGGGGAGCAATGAG. Its protein is CASSRASGGSNE. The CDR3 in full is CASSRASGGSNEQFF. V and J are TRBV6-4 and TRBJ2-1; 11 bases line up with TRBD2. Read sequence stops 3 residues before the CDR3 end, and the germline J gene provides the missing end. Germline CDR1 is MRHNA and CDR2 is SNTAGT. CDR3 size: 15 residues. Trimming took 5 bases from V and 6 from J; bases not matched to a gene: 6.

With regard to this clone: The sequenced fragment ends 3 residues before the CDR3 boundary, so the rest is inferred from the germline J gene. J is TRBJ2-5 and V is TRBV5-3; no definite D call. TRBV5-3 counts as an open reading frame of uncertain function. The CDR3 runs to 16 residues. Deletions cut 1 base from V and 2 bases from J, with 15 bases between. The CDR3 reads CARSLKKGTPQETQYF. The CDR3 DNA, read in part, is TGTGCCAGAAGCTTGAAAAAGGGTACCCCTCAAGAGACC.

Remarks on this clone: The read comes to an end 3 residues before the CDR3 does, leaving the germline J gene to fill in the end. V and J are TRBV5-1 and TRBJ2-5; TRBD2 agrees at 7 bases. V was pared by 5 bases and J by 1 base, with 5 bases of the junction left unmatched. Germline V gene sequence: CDR1 SGHRS, CDR2 YFSETQ. The CDR3 runs 14 residues. CDR3: CASRERGLQETQYF. The covered CDR3 bases are TGCGCCAGCAGGGAGCGGGGCCTCCAAGAGACC.

Concerning this clone itself: Read coverage stops 3 residues before the CDR3 terminus; the germline J gene supplies the remainder. This sequence joins TRBV28 and TRBJ2-5; 13 nucleotides align to TRBD2. V shed 6 bases, J shed 5 bases, and the junction held 12 bases outside the gene matches. CDR3 length: 17 residues. Germline V lookup: CDR1 MDHEN, CDR2 SYDVKM. The part of the CDR3 DNA that was read is TGTGCCAGCAGGACGGGACTAGCGGGATTAGTAGGGGAGACC. This translates into CASRTGLAGLVGET. The complete CDR3 protein is CASRTGLAGLVGETQYF.

A remark on this clone: The CDR3 is cut off 3 residues early in the read; its end comes from the germline J gene. The chain recombines TRBV20-1 with TRBJ1-2, with 7 nucleotides matching TRBD1. The CDR3 length is 17 residues. The trim removed 0 bases at V and 0 bases at J, leaving 10 bases unmatched. Germline V gives CDR1 DFQATT, CDR2 SNEGSKA (reference sequence). CDR3 DNA, as far as it was read: TGCAGTGCTAGAGACCAGGGACGACAGGGCTCTAACTATGGC. Protein sequence: CSARDQGRQGSNYG. The whole CDR3 reads CSARDQGRQGSNYGYTF.

On this clone: At one of its ends the junction is not consistent with the germline gene, which may arise from a read error. Read data end 3 residues before the CDR3 end; the end is taken from the germline J gene. The chain joins TRBV4-2 to TRBJ1-3; D perhaps matches TRBD1 (6 bases). Germline V gene sequence: CDR1 LGHNA, CDR2 YNFKEQ. The CDR3 has 15 amino acids. The covered CDR3 bases are TGCGCCAGCAGCCAGGCGGGGGCTGGGGGAAACACC. Its translation is CASSQAGAGGNT. The entire CDR3 reads CASSQAGAGGNTIYF.

The covered CDR3 bases are TGTGCCAGCAGCCGAGCGGGAGATCGAAACATC. It codes for CASSRAGDRNI. The whole CDR3 region reads CASSRAGDRNIYTF. J is TRBJ1-2 and V is TRBV7-9; no definite D call. The CDR3 goes on 3 residues after the read ends, and that part is filled in from the germline J gene. The CDR3 has 14 residues. Germline-derived CDR1 and CDR2 are SEHNR and FQNEAQ (reference sequence).

Notes on this clone: Read coverage stops 3 residues before the CDR3 terminus; the germline J gene supplies the remainder. The V call is TRBV19, the J call TRBJ2-7; 12 positions agree with TRBD1. Losses at the gene ends were 3 bases for V and 5 bases for J; bases not matched to a gene: 5. This CDR3 region has 15 residues. The V gene's germline CDR1 is LNHDA and CDR2 SQIVND (reference sequence). The CDR3 is CASSIWGQGAHEQYF. The part of the CDR3 DNA that was read is TGTGCCAGTAGTATTTGGGGACAGGGGGCCCACGAG. Looking up the rest from reference TRBV19 and TRBJ2-7 gives the full variable domain: DGGITQSPKYLFRKEGQNVTLSCEQNLNHDAMYWYRQDPGQGLRLIYYSQIVNDFQKGDIAEGYSVSREKKESFPLTVTSAQKNPTAFYLCASSIWGQGAHEQYFGPGTRLTVT.

Worth noting for this clone: The read stops 3 residues short of the end of the CDR3; the missing end is completed from the germline J gene. The chain couples TRBV29-1 to TRBJ1-1, with D possibly being TRBD1 (6 bases). This CDR3 is built from 13 residues. Trimming took off 8 bases at V and 1 base at J, with 14 bases between the two ends. The germline gives CDR1 SQVTM, CDR2 ANQGSEA. The CDR3 DNA, read in part, is TGCAGCTCCCGGGACACGGAGAACACTGAA. It translates to CSSRDTENTE. The entire CDR3 reads CSSRDTENTEAFF.

Remarks on this clone: Read sequence stops 3 residues before the CDR3 end, and the germline J gene provides the missing end. The chain is built from TRBV10-3 and TRBJ2-7; no firm D call. Germline V gives CDR1 ENHRY, CDR2 SYGVKD. The CDR3 extends over 12 amino acids. With 8 bases removed from V and 2 bases from J, the gap between germline ends came to 10 bases. The sequenced CDR3 bases are TGTGCCATCTCCGGTCTTACCTACGAG. As protein: CAISGLTYE. Given in full, the CDR3 is CAISGLTYEQYF.

On this clone: Read coverage stops 3 residues before the CDR3 terminus; the germline J gene supplies the remainder. The gene calls are TRBV28 and TRBJ1-1, with D uncertain. CDR1 MDHEN and CDR2 SYDVKM come from the germline V gene. The CDR3 extends over 12 amino acids. The ends were cut back, 3 bases at V and 0 bases at J, with 2 bases in the middle. The CDR3: CASSFMNTEAFF. The covered CDR3 bases are TGTGCCAGCAGTTTTATGAACACTGAA.

CDR3 amino acids: CASSKPSAGASNTEAFF. The sequenced part of the CDR3 DNA is TGTGCCAGTAGTAAGCCCTCGGCGGGGGCCTCGAACACTGAA. This chain links TRBV19 with TRBJ1-1; D may be TRBD1 (6 bases). The read falls 3 residues short of the CDR3 end, and the missing part is taken from the germline J gene. V lost 4 bases to trimming and J lost 1 base, with 19 bases between them. The CDR3 spans 17 residues. Germline V gene data show CDR1 as LNHDA and CDR2 as SQIVND (reference sequence).

On this clone: The CDR3 is cut off 3 residues early in the read; its end comes from the germline J gene. This sequence joins TRBV2 and TRBJ2-1; 9 bases are a match to TRBD2. The V and J ends lost 6 bases and 0 bases, in that order; junction bases with no gene match: 9. CDR1 and CDR2 (germline): SNHLY, FYNNEI. This CDR3 spans 17 amino acids. This CDR3 is CASRVGGGAVSYNEQFF. The DNA read from the CDR3 is TGTGCCAGCAGGGTTGGCGGGGGGGCAGTCTCCTACAATGAG.

On this clone: The missing CDR3 end, 3 residues past where the read stops, is filled in from the germline J gene. The chain links TRBV7-2 to TRBJ2-3, with a weak D call TRBD1 (6 bases). V was cut by 5 bases and J by 0 bases, with 12 bases left in between. The germline V gene has CDR1 SGHTA and CDR2 FQGNSA. The CDR3 consists of 15 residues. The CDR3 loop reads CASSTKQGSTDTQYF. The part of the CDR3 DNA that was read is TGTGCCAGCAGCACAAAACAGGGAAGCACAGATACG.

As to this clone: The CDR3 is cut off 3 residues early in the read; its end comes from the germline J gene. The chain is built from TRBV27 and TRBJ2-7, with 8 bases lining up with TRBD1. J lost 3 bases, V lost 7 bases, and 11 bases had no gene match. This CDR3 is built from 15 residues. Germline lookup yields CDR1 MNHEY and CDR2 SMNVEV (reference sequence). The covered CDR3 bases are TGTGCCAGCACCCGGAGGGGACAGGCTGACTACGAG. This codes for CASTRRGQADYE. The whole CDR3 region reads CASTRRGQADYEQYF.

Regarding this clone: Read sequence stops 3 residues before the CDR3 end, and the germline J gene provides the missing end. V gene TRBV14 combines with J gene TRBJ2-5; 11 bases are shared with TRBD2. The germline gives CDR1 SGHDN, CDR2 FVKESK. V lost 1 base, J lost 5 bases, and 12 bases stayed unmatched. The CDR3 runs 18 residues. This CDR3 is CASSQGLELAGAEETQYF. CDR3 DNA (partial): TGTGCCAGCAGCCAAGGTTTGGAACTAGCGGGAGCAGAGGAGACC.

Of note for this clone: Coverage ceases 3 residues before the CDR3 finishes, and the germline J gene fills in the end. This chain links TRBV9 with TRBJ2-5, with a tentative D call TRBD2 (5 bases). The V end was cut by 0 bases, the J end by 5 bases, with 14 bases between. This CDR3 comprises 15 residues. Germline-derived CDR1 and CDR2 are SGDLS and YYNGEE. CDR3 region: CASSVARTPGETQYF. Partial CDR3 DNA: TGTGCCAGCAGCGTAGCAAGGACCCCGGGGGAGACC.

A word on this clone: The read falls 3 residues short of the CDR3 end, and the missing part is taken from the germline J gene. The genes are TRBV7-3 and TRBJ2-2, with 8 bases aligning to TRBD2. This CDR3 is 16 amino acids long. Losses at the gene ends were 3 bases for V and 2 bases for J; bases not matched to a gene: 5. Germline V CDR1 and CDR2: SGHTA, FQGTGA. The CDR3 sequence is CASSLNSGTNTGELFF. CDR3 DNA, as far as it was read: TGTGCCAGCAGCTTGAATAGCGGGACAAACACCGGGGAG.

As to this clone: The CDR3 goes on 3 residues after the read ends, and that part is filled in from the germline J gene. The chain couples TRBV7-9 to TRBJ1-5; possibly TRBD1 for D (6 bases). The CDR3 spans 14 residues. Trimming stripped 4 bases from V and 4 bases from J, with 11 bases between. CDR1 and CDR2 (germline): SEHNR, FQNEAQ (reference sequence). The CDR3 bases that were read are TGTGCCAGCAGCTCTGAGGGGGGGAATCAGCCC. Protein: CASSSEGGNQP. Given in full, the CDR3 is CASSSEGGNQPQHF. Full variable domain (rest looked up from reference TRBV7-9 and TRBJ1-5): DTGVSQNPRHKITKRGQNVTFRCDPISEHNRLYWYRQTLGQGPEFLTYFQNEAQLEKSRLLSDRFSAERPKGSFSTLEIQRTEQGDSAMYLCASSSEGGNQPQHFGDGTRLSIL.

With regard to this clone: Read coverage stops 3 residues before the CDR3 terminus; the germline J gene supplies the remainder. This chain links TRBV5-1 with TRBJ2-5; D is perhaps TRBD2 (6 bases). V shed 6 bases and J shed 2 bases, with 20 bases lying between them. Per the germline V gene, CDR1 is SGHRS and CDR2 is YFSETQ. This CDR3 is 16 amino acids long. CDR3 DNA, as far as it was read: TGCGCCAGCATGACTCCCGAGGTTGGGGGGCAAGAGACC. Translating it yields CASMTPEVGGQET. The full CDR3 protein is CASMTPEVGGQETQYF.